This T cell receptor (beta chain) emerged from a study of preoperative IRX-2 immunotherapy in early breast cancer. Stated treatment: preoperative locoregional IRX-2 cytokine immunotherapy. Samples came from a phase Ib trial of preoperative locoregional IRX-2 cytokine immunotherapy. The CDR3 extends over 13 amino acids. Trimming stripped 3 bases from V and 3 bases from J, with 9 bases between. Germline V gene sequence: CDR1 SGHVT, CDR2 SQSDAQ. TCRdb's copy holds only in-frame clones and misses some; the assay was immunoSEQ multiplex PCR. The sample includes approximately 26,000 clones, around 80% of them seen just once.

The clonotype originates from a human donor with breast cancer. V is TRBV7-4 and J is TRBJ2-7, with TRBD2 as a possible D gene (5 bases). The sample here was lymph node tissue, taken after IRX-2 immunotherapy. This chain's CDR3 is CASSFAEGYEQYF. The CDR3 region has the DNA TGTGCCAGCAGCTTCGCAGAGGGCTACGAGCAGTACTTC.